This T cell receptor beta chain is drawn from a study of identical twins. The trim removed 6 bases at V and 5 bases at J, leaving 9 bases unmatched. This CDR3 region has 15 residues. Unique molecular identifiers were present on the cDNA, which also gained a universal primer site by template switching. TCRdb independently ran MiXCR on the 5' RACE reads; one entry per CDR3 protein. In the table there are 600,000 to 800,000 distinct CDR3 sequences, 21% of which are singletons. This clonotype was seen more than once but under ten times. The sample was also linked to a second study, of T cells expressing NK-cell markers. That paper states: The study sequenced eight donors, seven HCMV-seropositive and one seronegative. Dominant NKG2C+ clonotypes accounted for 1.0-7.0% of CD8+ T cells in about six donors. HCMV specificity of the expanded NKG2C+ T cell clones was not established.

This chain uses TRBV12-3 or TRBV12-4 with TRBJ1-2, with 10 bases that match TRBD1. The clonotype was recovered from a woman aged 18-29 years in good health. Material: PBMCs. CDR3 loop: CASRETGTGAYGYTF. CDR3 coding DNA: TGTGCCAGCAGGGAAACGGGGACAGGGGCGTATGGCTACACCTTC.